The 27 T cell receptor beta chains below all came from one sample that was sequenced in a study of blood T cell repertoires in COVID-19. The assay was immunoSEQ multiplex PCR, and TCRdb's table has in-frame clones only and misses some. The data contain fewer than 150,000 clones, roughly four fifths of them singletons. The sequenced material came from peripheral blood. The receptors stem from a woman older than 75 in a cohort sampled during active or convalescent COVID-19.

This clone showed up just once. This CDR3 is CASSQSGGLRSPLHF. CDR3 in DNA: TGTGCCAGCAGCCAATCTGGTGGGCTACGTTCACCCCTCCACTTT. The chain uses TRBV16 and TRBJ1-6; D is ambiguous. V dropped 0 bases and J dropped 9 bases, with 12 bases sitting between them. This CDR3 spans 15 amino acids. Per germline, CDR1 KGHSY and CDR2 FQNENV.

The rearrangement joins TRBV20-1 to TRBJ2-3; TRBD2 matches 11 bases. This CDR3 has 16 amino acids. The germline gives CDR1 DFQATT, CDR2 SNEGSKA (reference sequence). V gave up 3 bases and J gave up 1 base; unmatched junction bases: 6. The CDR3 bases are TGCAGTGCTAGTGCTAGCGGGGGGTTTGGCACAGATACGCAGTATTTT. This translates into CSASASGGFGTDTQYF.

The chain carries TRBV28 and TRBJ1-1; no definite D call. V was shortened by 3 bases and J by 4 bases, with 15 bases between the two germline ends. CDR1 is MDHEN and CDR2 is SYDVKM in the germline V gene. This CDR3 has 15 amino acids. The CDR3 DNA is TGTGCCAGCAGTTTTTTTAAATCGCGGGTCACTGAAGCTTTCTTT. It codes for CASSFFKSRVTEAFF.

This sequence joins TRBV7-8 and TRBJ2-1, with 15 bases fitting TRBD2. V trimming: 7 bases; J trimming: 10 bases; junction bases outside the gene matches: 5. The CDR3 is 14 amino acids. Germline loops: CDR1 SGHVS, CDR2 FQNEAQ. CDR3 bases: TGTGCCAGCACCGGACTAGCGGGGGGGGGAGAGCAGTTCTTC. This translates into CASTGLAGGGEQFF.

The CDR3 region is CASSLNTNTEAFF. The CDR3 DNA is TGCGCCAGCAGCTTGAACACGAACACTGAAGCTTTCTTT. The rearrangement links TRBV5-1 to TRBJ1-1; the D is unclear. V lost 1 base, J lost 1 base, and 5 bases lay in between. Germline V CDR1 and CDR2: SGHRS, YFSETQ. The CDR3 is made up of 13 amino acids.

The chain combines TRBV11-3 with TRBJ2-3; D might be TRBD2 (6 bases). The CDR3 spans 14 residues. V dropped 5 bases and J dropped 0 bases, with 9 bases sitting between them. Per the germline V gene, CDR1 is SGHNT and CDR2 is YENEEA. The CDR3 region has the DNA TGTGCCAGCAGCGTGGGGGGTAGCACAGATACGCAGTATTTT. Translated: CASSVGGSTDTQYF.

J is TRBJ1-1 and V is TRBV2; 8 bases line up with TRBD1. Unmatched junction bases numbered 3, after V lost 5 bases and J lost 7 bases. This CDR3 spans 12 amino acids. Germline CDR1 and CDR2: SNHLY and FYNNEI. This chain's CDR3 is CASSRTGIEAFF. CDR3 DNA: TGTGCCAGCAGTCGGACAGGGATTGAAGCTTTCTTT. The variable domain in full, completed from reference TRBV2 and TRBJ1-1, reads EPEVTQTPSHQVTQMGQEVILRCVPISNHLYFYWYRQILGQKVEFLVSFYNNEISEKSEIFDDQFSVERPDGSNFTLKIRSTKLEDSAMYFCASSRTGIEAFFGQGTRLTVV.

The chain employs TRBV19 and TRBJ2-3; 9 nucleotides align to TRBD2. V lost 3 bases and J lost 0; bases outside the gene matches: 4. This CDR3 is 16 amino acids long. Germline-derived CDR1 and CDR2 are LNHDA and SQIVND (reference sequence). CDR3 in amino acids: CASSIWLAGSTDTQYF. CDR3 in DNA: TGTGCCAGTAGTATTTGGCTAGCGGGGAGCACAGATACGCAGTATTTT.

This clone was counted between two and nine times. The V gene is TRBV11-2, the J gene TRBJ2-7, with D possibly being TRBD2 (5 bases). CDR1 is SGHAT, CDR2 FQNNGV, per germline. The length of the CDR3 is 16 residues. V dropped 4 bases and J dropped 7 bases, with 23 bases sitting between them. As DNA, the CDR3 is TGTGCCAGCAGCTATCAAGACCTACCGGGGATGAGTGAGCAGTACGTC. Translated, it gives CASSYQDLPGMSEQYV.

V usage is TRBV7-2 and J usage is TRBJ1-2, with D perhaps TRBD1 (6 bases). This CDR3 is 14 amino acids long. Germline CDR1 SGHTA, CDR2 FQGNSA. The germline V and J ends were trimmed by 0 bases and 4 bases, with 9 bases remaining between them. The CDR3, as DNA: TGTGCCAGCAGCTTAGCGGGACAAATCTATGGCTACACCTTC. Amino acid sequence: CASSLAGQIYGYTF.

The chain recombines TRBV12-3 or TRBV12-4 with TRBJ2-1; TRBD2 agrees at 7 bases. The V gene end was trimmed by 3 bases and the J gene end by 7 bases; junction bases not matched to a gene: 3. This CDR3 is built from 13 residues. CDR3 residues: CASSFSSGNEQFF. The CDR3 nucleotides read TGTGCCAGCAGTTTCTCTAGCGGAAATGAGCAGTTCTTC.

This clone showed up just a few times. The V call is TRBV7-9, the J call TRBJ2-7; 9 bases are a match to TRBD1. V shed 5 bases and J 12 bases; nucleotides not matched to a gene: 14. CDR3 length: 14 residues. Germline V CDR1 and CDR2: SEHNR, FQNEAQ (reference sequence). CDR3 DNA sequence: TGTGCCAGCAGCCCAACTCAACAGGGGGCCGAATTGTACGTC. Protein product: CASSPTQQGAELYV.

The chain carries TRBV19 and TRBJ2-5; 12 bases are a match to TRBD1. After removal of 5 bases from V and 4 bases from J, the junction contained 8 bases not matched to a gene. The CDR3 length is 16 residues. CDR1 is LNHDA, CDR2 SQIVND, per germline (reference sequence). CDR3 protein: CASSFAGTGGRETQYF. For the CDR3, the DNA is TGTGCCAGTAGTTTCGCCGGGACAGGGGGCCGAGAGACCCAGTACTTC.

The V and J genes are TRBV11-3 and TRBJ2-5; 7 positions agree with TRBD2. V gave up 4 bases and J gave up 1 base; unmatched junction bases: 9. Germline CDR1 is SGHNT and CDR2 is YENEEA. The CDR3 length is 16 residues. The CDR3 DNA is TGTGCCAGCAGCTCTTCCCGAGCGGGAATCCAAGAGACCCAGTACTTC. Protein: CASSSSRAGIQETQYF.

This chain links TRBV7-2 with TRBJ2-5, with 8 bases that match TRBD2. Germline CDR1 reads SGHTA; CDR2 reads FQGNSA. The CDR3 covers 16 residues. J was trimmed by 5 bases and V by 1 base; bases with no gene match: 9. The CDR3 DNA is TGTGCCAGCAGCTTAGTTTTAGCGGGGTGGGGGGAGACCCAGTACTTC. Translated: CASSLVLAGWGETQYF.

This chain joins TRBV19 and TRBJ1-2; no firm D call. This CDR3 is 14 amino acids long. The V gene's germline CDR1 is LNHDA and CDR2 SQIVND (reference sequence). The V end lost 2 bases, the J end lost 2 bases, and 9 bases lay between the germline ends. The CDR3 nucleotides read TGTGCCAGTAGTATAATTGAGATCAACTATGGCTACACCTTC. Its translation is CASSIIEINYGYTF.

This chain's CDR3 is CASSVPGDEAFF. As DNA, the CDR3 is TGCGCCAGCAGCGTACCAGGTGACGAAGCTTTCTTT. The chain employs TRBV5-1 and TRBJ1-1, with D hard to call. This CDR3 has 12 residues. Germline values: CDR1 SGHRS, CDR2 YFSETQ. Trimming cost V 4 bases and J 8 bases, with 12 bases left between them.

The chain employs TRBV6-6 and TRBJ1-5, with unresolved D. The ends were cut back, 7 bases at V and 0 bases at J, with 10 bases in the middle. Per the germline V gene, CDR1 is MNHNY and CDR2 is SVGAGI (reference sequence). CDR3 length: 14 amino acids. CDR3 coding DNA: TGTGCCAGCATCCAAGACAATAGCAATCAGCCCCAGCATTTT. Translating it yields CASIQDNSNQPQHF.

The CDR3 DNA follows: TGCGCCAGCAGCCAAGATAAAGGAACAGGGCGCCAAGGCTACACCTTC. It is translated as CASSQDKGTGRQGYTF. This chain links TRBV4-3 with TRBJ1-2, with D possibly being TRBD1 (6 bases). CDR3 length: 16 residues. Germline lookup yields CDR1 LGHNA and CDR2 YSLEER. The germline V and J ends were trimmed by 0 bases and 8 bases, with 19 bases remaining between them.

The chain employs TRBV5-1 and TRBJ2-1, with 10 bases matching TRBD1. V was clipped by 4 bases and J by 3 bases; unmatched bases: 13. Germline V gene data show CDR1 as SGHRS and CDR2 as YFSETQ. The CDR3 is 18 amino acids. CDR3 in DNA: TGCGCCAGCAGCCAGACGACAGGGGGCGGTCGGGGCTACAATGAGCAGTTCTTC. Translation: CASSQTTGGGRGYNEQFF.

This clone came up a few times. The V call is TRBV5-1, the J call TRBJ1-4; 8 bases match TRBD1. This CDR3 spans 15 amino acids. The V and J ends lost 0 bases and 6 bases, in that order; junction bases with no gene match: 4. CDR1 is SGHRS and CDR2 is YFSETQ in the germline V gene. This CDR3 reads CASSLDDRGYEKLFF. CDR3 DNA sequence: TGCGCCAGCAGCTTGGATGACAGGGGCTATGAAAAACTGTTTTTT.

As for this clone: Other DNA sequences in this specimen translate into the identical CDR3. The chain combines TRBV11-2 with TRBJ2-2; 7 nucleotides line up with TRBD2. Germline values: CDR1 SGHAT, CDR2 FQNNGV. CDR3 length equals 15 residues. The V gene end was trimmed by 5 bases and the J gene end by 4 bases; junction bases not matched to a gene: 7. CDR3 DNA sequence: TGTGCCAGCAGCCGGGGAGGGGTGGTCACCGGGGAGCTGTTTTTT. Amino acids: CASSRGGVVTGELFF. Drawing the rest from reference TRBV11-2 and TRBJ2-2, the complete variable domain is EAGVAQSPRYKIIEKRQSVAFWCNPISGHATLYWYQQILGQGPKLLIQFQNNGVVDDSQLPKDRFSAERLKGVDSTLKIQPAKLEDSAVYLCASSRGGVVTGELFFGEGSRLTVL.

This chain links TRBV6-6 with TRBJ1-2; 10 nucleotides line up with TRBD1. CDR1 and CDR2 (germline): MNHNY, SVGAGI (reference sequence). With V trimmed by 8 bases and J by 8 bases, 5 bases remained unmatched. This CDR3 is built from 12 residues. The CDR3 nucleotides read TGTGCCAGCCGGGACAGGGGCGAAGGCTACACCTTC. Its protein is CASRDRGEGYTF.

This chain connects TRBV18 to TRBJ2-5; D not resolved. The V end lost 2 bases, the J end lost 4 bases, and 11 bases lay between the germline ends. Germline V CDR1 and CDR2: KGHSH, LQKENI. CDR3 length equals 14 residues. The CDR3 here is CASSPGQPPETQYF. The CDR3 DNA sequence: TGTGCCAGCTCACCAGGGCAACCACCAGAGACCCAGTACTTC.

This clone was seen a few times. The chain couples TRBV11-2 to TRBJ1-2, with TRBD1 identical over 9 bases. CDR3 size: 18 residues. J was trimmed by 0 bases and V by 5 bases; bases with no gene match: 13. CDR1 and CDR2 from the germline V gene are SGHAT and FQNNGV. The CDR3 reads CASSRRPGQGDSNYGYTF. The CDR3 bases are TGTGCCAGCAGCCGGCGTCCGGGACAGGGAGACTCTAACTATGGCTACACCTTC.

The chain links TRBV12-3 or TRBV12-4 to TRBJ2-7, with D unresolved. With 2 bases removed from V and 3 bases from J, the gap between germline ends came to 5 bases. The CDR3 runs to 12 residues. CDR3 region: CASSLTRYEQYF. DNA for the CDR3: TGTGCCAGCAGTTTAACACGCTACGAGCAGTACTTC.

As DNA, the CDR3 is TGTGCCAGCAGCGTAGGGACAGACTTTGGCTACACCTTC. Amino acids: CASSVGTDFGYTF. The genes are TRBV7-2 and TRBJ1-2; TRBD1 matches at 7 bases. J was trimmed by 7 bases and V by 5 bases; bases with no gene match: 7. The CDR3 is 13 residues long. Germline CDR1 is SGHTA and CDR2 is FQGNSA. The full variable domain, rest sourced from reference TRBV7-2 and TRBJ1-2, is GAGVSQSPSNKVTEKGKDVELRCDPISGHTALYWYRQSLGQGLEFLIYFQGNSAPDKSGLPSDRFSAERTGGSVSTLTIQRTQQEDSAVYLCASSVGTDFGYTFGSGTRLTVV.